This T cell receptor (beta chain) emerged from a study of blood T cell repertoires in COVID-19. Whole-study context: Spain, Italy and the United States supplied samples that represented acute and convalescent COVID-19. PBMCs, B-cell-depleted T cells, or T cells provided the cDNA or gDNA that made up the material.

V dropped 10 bases and J dropped 0 bases, with 10 bases sitting between them. The length of the CDR3 is 14 residues. Per germline, CDR1 MNHEY and CDR2 SMNVEV (reference sequence). The table came from immunoSEQ multiplex PCR; TCRdb's copy has only in-frame clones and leaves some out. The sample includes 150,000 or so clones, around 79% seen only once; the top ten take over 2.5%. The material sequenced was PBMCs or T cells enriched from blood (not recorded which). The chain links TRBV27 to TRBJ1-6; D perhaps matches TRBD1 (6 bases). This sequence originates from a woman aged 50 to 60 who had recovered from COVID-19. The CDR3 nucleotides read TGTGCCACCAAACAGGGCTCCTATAATTCACCCCTCCACTTT. It yields the protein CATKQGSYNSPLHF.